The 9 T cell receptor beta chains given below trace back to one sample, sequenced in a study of Graves' ophthalmopathy and Graves' hyperthyroidism. RNA transcripts provided the template for amplifying TCR beta CDR3 regions. First-round RT-PCR used HTBI primers; second-round multiplex PCR followed. Each CDR3 protein gets one entry after TCRdb re-called the multiplex PCR reads with MiXCR. This table holds about 500,000 distinct CDR3 sequences, 14% found once. The sample taken for sequencing was blood. Receptors were obtained from a woman in her twenties or thirties with Graves' ophthalmopathy.

The sample holds many counts of this clonotype. The chain is built from TRBV25-1 and TRBJ2-7; the match to TRBD1 covers 8 bases. The J segment lost 4 bases and the V segment lost 1 base, leaving 9 bases of the junction unmatched. Per germline, CDR1 MGHDK and CDR2 SYGVNS. The CDR3 consists of 16 residues. The CDR3 loop reads CASSESGTGALYEQYF. For the CDR3, the DNA is TGTGCCAGCAGTGAATCAGGGACAGGAGCCTTATACGAGCAGTACTTC.

In its sample, this clonotype was seen many times. V gene TRBV2 combines with J gene TRBJ2-2; D remains unclear. Trimming left V 7 bases short and J 3 bases short, with 6 bases between. This CDR3 spans 12 amino acids. Per germline, CDR1 SNHLY and CDR2 FYNNEI. The CDR3 DNA reads as TGTGCCAGCACAGACGACACCGGGGAGCTGTTTTTT. Its translation: CASTDDTGELFF. Full variable domain (outside the CDR3, taken from reference TRBV2 and TRBJ2-2): EPEVTQTPSHQVTQMGQEVILRCVPISNHLYFYWYRQILGQKVEFLVSFYNNEISEKSEIFDDQFSVERPDGSNFTLKIRSTKLEDSAMYFCASTDDTGELFFGEGSRLTVL.

The V gene is TRBV20-1, the J gene TRBJ2-5; D is undetermined. Trimming removed 0 bases from V and 4 bases from J, with 12 bases in between. The CDR3 runs to 14 residues. CDR1 DFQATT and CDR2 SNEGSKA come from the germline V gene (reference sequence). The CDR3 reads CSARDGEPTETQYF. The CDR3 region has the DNA TGCAGTGCTAGAGATGGGGAACCCACAGAGACCCAGTACTTC.

This clonotype was detected many times. The rearrangement links TRBV6-1 to TRBJ1-1; TRBD1 aligns across 9 bases. The V and J ends lost 6 bases and 4 bases, in that order; junction bases with no gene match: 6. This CDR3 region has 14 residues. CDR1 is MNHNS, CDR2 SASEGT, per germline. For the CDR3, the DNA is TGTGCCAGCAGCGAACAGGGGGCGATCACTGAAGCTTTCTTT. Amino acids: CASSEQGAITEAFF.

This clonotype was seen at least ten times. In DNA, the CDR3 is TGTGCCAGCAGCCCGCCGCCCCGACAATCTGGGGCCAACGTCCTGACTTTC. This encodes CASSPPPRQSGANVLTF. V usage is TRBV11-1 and J usage is TRBJ2-6; unclear D gene. V gave up 5 bases and J gave up 1 base, with 15 bases separating them. Germline V gives CDR1 SGHAT, CDR2 FQDESV (reference sequence). The CDR3 runs 17 residues.

This clonotype was counted at least ten times. The chain has TRBV20-1 and TRBJ1-1; TRBD1 might be the D (5 bases). CDR1 is DFQATT and CDR2 is SNEGSKA in the germline V gene (reference sequence). The V end was cut by 6 bases, the J end by 3 bases, with 17 bases between. The CDR3 loop spans 14 amino acids. In DNA, the CDR3 is TGCAGTGCCCAACCACGGGGGGTCGACACTGAAGCTTTCTTT. Translation gives CSAQPRGVDTEAFF.

This clonotype was seen at least ten times. The chain uses TRBV30 and TRBJ1-6; 8 bases agree with TRBD1. The CDR3 is 14 residues long. V was clipped by 3 bases and J by 7 bases; unmatched bases: 5. Germline V lookup: CDR1 GTSNPN, CDR2 SVGIG (reference sequence). CDR3 residues: CAWRQGALNSPLHF. CDR3 DNA: TGTGCCTGGAGGCAGGGGGCGTTGAATTCACCCCTCCACTTT.

The chain couples TRBV27 to TRBJ2-3; D may be TRBD1 (5 bases). There are 13 residues in the CDR3. V lost 2 bases and J lost 4, with 7 bases in between. Per the germline V gene, CDR1 is MNHEY and CDR2 is SMNVEV (reference sequence). For the CDR3, the DNA is TGTGCCAGCAGTTTAGACAGTTCAGATACGCAGTATTTT. This gives the protein CASSLDSSDTQYF.

This clonotype was recorded many times. The chain carries TRBV29-1 and TRBJ2-5; D remains unclear. The germline CDR1 and CDR2 sequences are SQVTM and ANQGSEA. The V end lost 4 bases, the J end lost 1 base, and 1 base lay between the germline ends. The CDR3 is 10 amino acids. The CDR3 DNA sequence: TGCAGCGTTGCCCAAGAGACCCAGTACTTC. Translating it yields CSVAQETQYF.